A single sample gave rise to the 30 T cell receptor beta chains below, sequenced in a study of shared clonotypes between healthy human individuals. Libraries were prepared by immunoSEQ multiplex PCR; TCRdb keeps only in-frame clonotypes and omits some of them. The sample records about 1.1 million clones, approximately 75% being singletons. The sample comprised memory CD4+ T cells from PBMCs. The subset here: CD45RA-negative fraction. These receptors were taken from a man between 18 and 29 years old in good health. Some clones in this sample may be carry-over from other donors' samples.

This chain connects TRBV5-4 to TRBJ1-2, with 9 bases fitting TRBD1. Germline CDR1 SGHNT, CDR2 YYREEE (reference sequence). With 4 bases clipped from V and 3 bases from J, the junction kept 13 bases outside the gene matches. The CDR3 is made up of 17 amino acids. The CDR3 loop is CASSQESGTGLHYGYTF. In DNA, the CDR3 is TGTGCCAGCAGCCAAGAGTCCGGGACAGGGCTTCACTATGGCTACACCTTC.

With respect to this clone: The sample holds other DNA sequences that translate to the same CDR3. The rearrangement links TRBV27 to TRBJ2-7; 7 nucleotides line up with TRBD2. Germline V gene sequence: CDR1 MNHEY, CDR2 SMNVEV (reference sequence). The CDR3 is 14 amino acids. V lost 3 bases and J lost 3; bases outside the gene matches: 5. The CDR3 sequence is CASSLGRGDYEQYF. The CDR3, as DNA: TGTGCCAGCAGTTTGGGACGGGGGGACTACGAGCAGTACTTC.

This sequence joins TRBV6-6 and TRBJ1-3; 7 bases map to TRBD1. The CDR3 extends over 14 amino acids. CDR1 MNHNY and CDR2 SVGAGI come from the germline V gene (reference sequence). V shed 4 bases and J 10 bases; nucleotides not matched to a gene: 10. CDR3 sequence (DNA): TGTGCCAGCAGTTTCTACAGGGGAGAGGTTACCATATATTTT. Amino acid sequence: CASSFYRGEVTIYF.

This clone was detected a few times. This rearrangement joins TRBV7-8 to TRBJ2-6; no reliable D call. V lost 1 base and J lost 5, with 6 bases in between. Germline V gives CDR1 SGHVS, CDR2 FQNEAQ. CDR3 length equals 14 residues. CDR3 in DNA: TGTGCCAGCAGCTTAGGCGGCAGGGCCAACGTCCTGACTTTC. It specifies CASSLGGRANVLTF.

V is TRBV5-4 and J is TRBJ1-2; no definite D call. V gave up 0 bases and J gave up 6 bases, with 9 bases separating them. Germline V gives CDR1 SGHNT, CDR2 YYREEE (reference sequence). CDR3 size: 13 residues. The CDR3 spells CASSLVAGDGYTF. The CDR3 bases are TGTGCCAGCAGCTTGGTGGCGGGCGATGGCTACACCTTC.

The chain recombines TRBV5-4 with TRBJ1-2; possibly TRBD1 for D (5 bases). Per the germline V gene, CDR1 is SGHNT and CDR2 is YYREEE (reference sequence). The CDR3 is 16 residues long. V was trimmed by 4 bases and J by 0 bases, leaving 16 bases between them. CDR3 sequence (DNA): TGTGCCAGCAGCAAGCGCCGGGACGGATCTAACTATGGCTACACCTTC. Amino acid sequence: CASSKRRDGSNYGYTF.

The rearrangement joins TRBV30 to TRBJ1-4; D gene unclear. This CDR3 spans 14 amino acids. The germline gives CDR1 GTSNPN, CDR2 SVGIG (reference sequence). Trimming pared 2 bases from V and 3 bases from J, leaving 10 bases between. The CDR3 sequence: CAWSLGSANEKLFF. CDR3 in DNA: TGTGCCTGGAGTTTGGGGAGCGCTAATGAAAAACTGTTTTTT.

Here the CDR3 DNA reads TGTGCCATCAGTGAGTCAGGTCCCACTAGCGGGAGAAGTTCAGATACGCAGTATTTT. This encodes CAISESGPTSGRSSDTQYF. The chain has TRBV10-3 and TRBJ2-3; TRBD2 agrees at 11 bases. Germline V lookup: CDR1 ENHRY, CDR2 SYGVKD. J was trimmed by 4 bases and V by 0 bases; bases with no gene match: 12. The CDR3 loop spans 19 amino acids.

The genes are TRBV30 and TRBJ1-4, with D possibly being TRBD1 (6 bases). The germline CDR1 and CDR2 sequences are GTSNPN and SVGIG (reference sequence). CDR3 length equals 13 residues. Trimming removed 7 bases at V and 5 bases at J, with 14 bases between. The CDR3 sequence: CASHQGLNEKLFF. CDR3 nucleotides: TGTGCCTCTCACCAGGGGTTAAATGAAAAACTGTTTTTT. Drawing the rest from reference TRBV30 and TRBJ1-4, the complete variable domain is SQTIHQWPATLVQPVGSPLSLECTVEGTSNPNLYWYRQAAGRGLQLLFYSVGIGQISSEVPQNLSASRPQDRQFILSSKKLLLSDSGFYLCASHQGLNEKLFFGSGTQLSVL.

DNA for the CDR3: TGCGCCAGCAGCCTCGGATCCCTAGCGGGAGGGAGCACAGATACGCAGTATTTT. Its translation is CASSLGSLAGGSTDTQYF. The chain carries TRBV4-1 and TRBJ2-3, with 12 bases fitting TRBD2. This CDR3 spans 18 amino acids. V dropped 4 bases and J dropped 0; count of bases not matched to a gene: 8. The germline V gene encodes CDR1 MGHRA and CDR2 YSYEKL.

To note about this clone: This likely traces to a read error, being one base from a far larger clone. V usage is TRBV4-3 and J usage is TRBJ1-4; 9 nucleotides match TRBD1. CDR3 length: 14 residues. From germline, CDR1 is LGHNA and CDR2 YSLEER. In DNA form, the CDR3 reads TGCGCCAACAGCCAGGGACAGGGTGGCGAAAAACTGTTTTTT. Translation: CANSQGQGGEKLFF.

The chain joins TRBV16 to TRBJ1-5; D possibly corresponds to TRBD1 (5 bases). V lost 7 bases and J 0 bases, leaving 10 bases between the germline ends. The germline gives CDR1 KGHSY, CDR2 FQNENV. The CDR3 sequence is 14 residues long. The CDR3 coding sequence is TGTGCCAGCACCCGACAGCCTAGCAATCAGCCCCAGCATTTT. This codes for CASTRQPSNQPQHF.

This clone was observed a few times. This chain uses TRBV5-1 with TRBJ2-5; 11 positions agree with TRBD2. V was pared by 0 bases and J by 2 bases, with 9 bases of the junction left unmatched. There are 18 residues in the CDR3. The V gene's germline CDR1 is SGHRS and CDR2 YFSETQ. CDR3 in DNA: TGCGCCAGCAGCTTGGCGGTAGCGGGAGGGCGTCTACAAGAGACCCAGTACTTC. Translating gives CASSLAVAGGRLQETQYF.

The V gene is TRBV10-3, the J gene TRBJ1-2; no definite D call. Germline lookup yields CDR1 ENHRY and CDR2 SYGVKD. V lost 2 bases and J lost 4, with 5 bases in between. CDR3 length equals 12 residues. The CDR3 region has the DNA TGTGCCATCAGTGAGAACCGCTATGGCTACACCTTC. Residues: CAISENRYGYTF.

The chain recombines TRBV10-1 with TRBJ2-7, with TRBD2 identical over 8 bases. Trimming cost V 4 bases and J 7 bases; bases outside gene matches: 9. The CDR3 spans 14 residues. Germline CDR1 WNHNN, CDR2 SYGVQD (reference sequence). CDR3 region: CASSAAGALPEQYF. CDR3 DNA sequence: TGCGCCAGCAGTGCAGCGGGAGCCCTCCCAGAGCAGTACTTC.

This chain joins TRBV5-1 and TRBJ2-5; D is undetermined. The length of the CDR3 is 12 residues. Germline V gene sequence: CDR1 SGHRS, CDR2 YFSETQ. The V end lost 1 base, the J end lost 4 bases, and 5 bases lay between the germline ends. The CDR3 sequence is CASSLNLETQYF. CDR3 bases: TGCGCCAGCAGCTTGAATCTAGAGACCCAGTACTTC.

The chain is built from TRBV5-6 and TRBJ2-5; D not resolved. V was trimmed by 2 bases and J by 9 bases, leaving 14 bases between them. The germline gives CDR1 SGHDT, CDR2 YYEEEE. This CDR3 region has 13 residues. The CDR3 nucleotides are TGTGCCAGCAGCTTCCAAGAGAAGGACGCCCAGTACTTC. This gives the protein CASSFQEKDAQYF.

The rearrangement joins TRBV9 to TRBJ1-3; no clear D gene. CDR3 length: 13 amino acids. Germline-derived CDR1 and CDR2 are SGDLS and YYNGEE. V was shortened by 4 bases and J by 8 bases, with 13 bases between the two germline ends. The chain's CDR3 is CASSLDPGDTIYF. CDR3 in DNA: TGTGCCAGCAGCCTCGACCCCGGAGACACCATATATTTT. Full variable domain (rest looked up from reference TRBV9 and TRBJ1-3): DSGVTQTPKHLITATGQRVTLRCSPRSGDLSVYWYQQSLDQGLQFLIQYYNGEERAKGNILERFSAQQFPDLHSELNLSSLELGDSALYFCASSLDPGDTIYFGEGSWLTVV.

V gene TRBV5-1 combines with J gene TRBJ1-1; D not resolved. The CDR3 is 14 amino acids. Germline assignment: CDR1 SGHRS and CDR2 YFSETQ. The V end lost 4 bases, the J end lost 2 bases, and 12 bases lay between the germline ends. The CDR3 sequence is CASSPGDYNTEAFF. The CDR3 DNA reads TGCGCCAGCAGCCCCGGTGATTATAACACTGAAGCTTTCTTT.

The J gene is TRBJ1-5, the V gene TRBV18; D is ambiguous. The CDR3 consists of 13 residues. V lost 3 bases to trimming and J lost 5 bases, with 8 bases between them. The germline gives CDR1 KGHSH, CDR2 LQKENI. CDR3 sequence reads: CASSPTRDQPQHF. Written as DNA, the CDR3 is TGTGCCAGCTCACCCACAAGAGATCAGCCCCAGCATTTT.

The chain recombines TRBV5-1 with TRBJ2-5; TRBD2 is a possible D gene (6 bases). This CDR3 spans 16 amino acids. Germline-derived CDR1 and CDR2 are SGHRS and YFSETQ. Between the trimmed V and J ends, which lost 1 base and 5 bases, there was a span of 18 bases. In nucleotides, the CDR3 is TGCGCCAGCAGCTTGTCGCTCGGGGGAACTCAGGAGACCCAGTACTTC. It specifies CASSLSLGGTQETQYF.

Only one count was recorded for this clone. V is TRBV5-1 and J is TRBJ2-3, with 8 bases lining up with TRBD1. The trim removed 4 bases at V and 2 bases at J, leaving 12 bases unmatched. This CDR3 is built from 17 residues. The V gene's germline CDR1 is SGHRS and CDR2 YFSETQ. CDR3 nucleotides: TGCGCCAGCAGCCTCCGCCGGGACAGGTTTGTCACAGATACGCAGTATTTT. This gives the protein CASSLRRDRFVTDTQYF. The complete variable domain, with remaining parts taken from reference TRBV5-1 and TRBJ2-3, reads KAGVTQTPRYLIKTRGQQVTLSCSPISGHRSVSWYQQTPGQGLQFLFEYFSETQRNKGNFPGRFSGRQFSNSRSEMNVSTLELGDSALYLCASSLRRDRFVTDTQYFGPGTRLTVL.

Of note for this clone: A much larger clone lies one base from this, so it may be a read error. The chain has TRBV28 and TRBJ1-2; tentative D call: TRBD1 (6 bases). This CDR3 comprises 13 residues. The V end lost 6 bases, the J end lost 4 bases, and 12 bases lay between the germline ends. Germline V CDR1 and CDR2: MDHEN, SYDVKM. This chain's CDR3 is CASSPGGAYGYTF. The DNA of the CDR3 is TGTGCCAGCAGCCCGGGGGGGGCCTATGGCTACACCTTC.

The J gene is TRBJ1-3, the V gene TRBV6-1; D uncertain. Per germline, CDR1 MNHNS and CDR2 SASEGT. The CDR3 totals 15 residues. The ends were cut back, 5 bases at V and 0 bases at J, with 11 bases in the middle. CDR3 coding DNA: TGTGCCAGCAGTTCGGGCCTTCCCTCTGGAAACACCATATATTTT. Amino acids: CASSSGLPSGNTIYF.

The V and J genes are TRBV30 and TRBJ2-1; 13 bases match TRBD2. Losses at the gene ends were 2 bases for V and 7 bases for J; bases not matched to a gene: 11. The CDR3 runs to 17 residues. Per the germline V gene, CDR1 is GTSNPN and CDR2 is SVGIG (reference sequence). The CDR3 is CAWSPRLGLAGSNEQFF. As DNA, the CDR3 is TGTGCCTGGAGTCCCCGCCTGGGACTAGCGGGAAGTAATGAGCAGTTCTTC. Together with reference TRBV30 and TRBJ2-1, the CDR3 gives the full variable domain: SQTIHQWPATLVQPVGSPLSLECTVEGTSNPNLYWYRQAAGRGLQLLFYSVGIGQISSEVPQNLSASRPQDRQFILSSKKLLLSDSGFYLCAWSPRLGLAGSNEQFFGPGTRLTVL.

V is TRBV9 and J is TRBJ2-5; no clear D. V was shortened by 3 bases and J by 1 base, with 4 bases between the two germline ends. This CDR3 is 12 amino acids long. The germline V gene has CDR1 SGDLS and CDR2 YYNGEE. The CDR3 sequence is CASSAGQETQYF. CDR3 in DNA: TGTGCCAGCAGCGCGGGCCAAGAGACCCAGTACTTC.

This clone was counted a single time. The V gene is TRBV9, the J gene TRBJ1-3, with 7 bases fitting TRBD1. Germline lookup yields CDR1 SGDLS and CDR2 YYNGEE. The junction had 7 bases not matched to a gene; V was cut back by 3 bases and J by 4 bases. CDR3 size: 15 residues. CDR3 loop: CASSADYRGGNTIYF. The DNA for the CDR3 is TGTGCCAGCAGCGCAGACTACAGGGGAGGAAACACCATATATTTT. Full variable domain (missing parts from reference TRBV9 and TRBJ1-3): DSGVTQTPKHLITATGQRVTLRCSPRSGDLSVYWYQQSLDQGLQFLIQYYNGEERAKGNILERFSAQQFPDLHSELNLSSLELGDSALYFCASSADYRGGNTIYFGEGSWLTVV.

This sequence joins TRBV28 and TRBJ2-1; TRBD2 matches 11 bases. The CDR3 has 16 residues. The germline gives CDR1 MDHEN, CDR2 SYDVKM. V lost 6 bases and J lost 4; bases outside the gene matches: 8. CDR3 in amino acids: CASSPGTSGGYNEQFF. CDR3 nucleotides: TGTGCCAGCAGCCCGGGAACTAGCGGGGGATACAATGAGCAGTTCTTC.

This clone was seen at least ten times. The chain has TRBV5-1 and TRBJ1-2, with 7 bases matching TRBD1. V was pared by 4 bases and J by 0 bases, with 6 bases of the junction left unmatched. Germline V gene sequence: CDR1 SGHRS, CDR2 YFSETQ. This CDR3 has 15 residues. CDR3 region: CASSVGTVTNYGYTF. The CDR3 DNA reads TGCGCCAGCAGCGTAGGGACAGTGACTAACTATGGCTACACCTTC.

V is TRBV4-3 and J is TRBJ1-4; D remains ambiguous. Per germline, CDR1 LGHNA and CDR2 YSLEER. Between the trimmed V and J ends, which lost 3 bases and 3 bases, there was a span of 8 bases. The CDR3 contains 14 residues. The CDR3 nucleotides read TGCGCCAGCAGCCAGAGGTCGGCTAATGAAAAACTGTTTTTT. It translates to CASSQRSANEKLFF.